Here is one T cell receptor (beta chain) with its context. Participants spanned ages roughly 18 to 95 years and resided in some 22 US areas. This sample is drawn from a study of blood T cell repertoires in COVID-19. Per the original methods: Nucleated cell counts were estimated from reference gene primer amplification. TCRdb's table, derived via immunoSEQ multiplex PCR, lists solely in-frame clones and lacks some. V and J calls and clone size are as listed in that table; D and trimming were resolved from the DNA. The data contain about 170,000 clones, around 80% of them seen just once; the ten biggest clones take up 12% to 15%. Germline V gene lookup returns CDR1 MGHDK and CDR2 SYGVNS. The CDR3 extends over 14 amino acids. Trimming removed 3 bases at V and 7 bases at J, with 15 bases between.

The V and J genes are TRBV25-1 and TRBJ1-1; D unresolved. Material: PBMCs or T cells enriched from blood (not recorded which). The origin of this receptor is a man aged 45-60 years who had recovered from COVID-19. The CDR3 spells CASSDGAAGNEAFF. In DNA form, the CDR3 reads TGTGCCAGCAGTGATGGCGCGGCGGGAAATGAAGCTTTCTTT.